The 20 T cell receptor beta chains below all came from one sample that was sequenced in a study of OX40 agonist ivuxolimab in advanced cancers. Method: immunoSEQ multiplex PCR; TCRdb's copy keeps in-frame clones and lacks some. Among 70,000 or so clones listed, 80% to 85% were seen once. The source material was CD4+ or CD8+ T cells sorted from blood, sampled in a trial of the OX40 agonist ivuxolimab. The receptors originated from an adult with an advanced solid tumor such as melanoma, head and neck, liver or kidney cancer.

This rearrangement joins TRBV6-5 to TRBJ2-5; 7 positions agree with TRBD2. J gave up 5 bases and V 4 bases, and 4 bases lay outside the gene matches. CDR3 size: 13 residues. The germline gives CDR1 MNHEY, CDR2 SVGAGI. CDR3 residues: CASSLRGWETQYF. DNA of the CDR3: TGTGCCAGCAGTTTGCGGGGGTGGGAGACCCAGTACTTC.

Comment on this clone: This CDR3 is also generated by other DNA sequences in the sample. The chain carries TRBV7-2 and TRBJ1-1; TRBD1 matches at 7 bases. The trim removed 4 bases at V and 4 bases at J, leaving 3 bases unmatched. This CDR3 region has 13 residues. CDR1 and CDR2 from the germline V gene are SGHTA and FQGNSA. CDR3 in DNA: TGTGCCAGCAGCTCCCAGGGGGGCACTGAAGCTTTCTTT. It codes for CASSSQGGTEAFF.

The chain recombines TRBV18 with TRBJ2-5; 7 nucleotides match TRBD1. This CDR3 region has 12 residues. CDR1 is KGHSH and CDR2 is LQKENI in the germline V gene. With 6 bases clipped from V and 3 bases from J, the junction kept 1 base outside the gene matches. CDR3 region: CASSTGEETQYF. DNA for the CDR3: TGTGCCAGCTCCACAGGGGAAGAGACCCAGTACTTC.

This clone was seen only a few times. This CDR3 is CASSFPRRLSSYEQYF. In nucleotides, the CDR3 is TGTGCCAGCAGTTTCCCCAGGCGATTGAGCTCCTACGAGCAGTACTTC. This chain links TRBV28 with TRBJ2-7; D is uncertain. V was cut by 3 bases and J by 0 bases, with 15 bases left in between. The CDR3 is made up of 16 amino acids. Germline-derived CDR1 and CDR2 are MDHEN and SYDVKM.

This clone was seen a handful of times. The V gene is TRBV6-5, the J gene TRBJ1-2, with TRBD1 as a possible D gene (5 bases). The germline V gene has CDR1 MNHEY and CDR2 SVGAGI. The V end was cut by 7 bases, the J end by 3 bases, with 9 bases between. The CDR3 runs 12 residues. The chain's CDR3 is CASKGKHYGYTF. CDR3 bases: TGTGCCAGCAAGGGGAAACACTATGGCTACACCTTC.

In its sample, this clone is medium-sized. The gene calls are TRBV18 and TRBJ1-2; 10 nucleotides align to TRBD1. Germline V CDR1 and CDR2: KGHSH, LQKENI. V trimming: 3 bases; J trimming: 7 bases; junction bases outside the gene matches: 5. This CDR3 has 14 amino acids. CDR3 protein: CASSPTTGGSGYTF. CDR3 coding DNA: TGTGCCAGCTCACCCACGACAGGGGGCAGTGGCTACACCTTC.

This clone was seen a single time. The rearrangement joins TRBV6-5 to TRBJ2-1, with 9 nucleotides matching TRBD2. Looked up from germline, CDR1 is MNHEY and CDR2 is SVGAGI. The CDR3 is 15 residues long. V shed 5 bases, J shed 7 bases, and the junction held 9 bases outside the gene matches. The CDR3 DNA sequence: TGTGCCAGCAGTAAGCTAGCGGGGATGCGTAATGAGCAGTTCTTC. It encodes CASSKLAGMRNEQFF.

The rearrangement joins TRBV29-1 to TRBJ1-1; D uncertain. This CDR3 region has 11 residues. Germline V gene lookup returns CDR1 SQVTM and CDR2 ANQGSEA. Trimming took 3 bases from V and 12 from J, leaving 14 bases between them. The CDR3 coding sequence is TGCAGCGTTGACTTGGAGATTGTCCCTTTCTTT. Protein product: CSVDLEIVPFF.

V is TRBV5-5 and J is TRBJ1-2; D call uncertain. The V gene lost 2 bases and the J gene lost 2 bases, with 7 bases spanning the gap. The CDR3 sequence is 13 residues long. The V gene's germline CDR1 is SGHKS and CDR2 YYEKEE (reference sequence). As DNA, the CDR3 is TGTGCCAGCAGCTTACAAGGGAACTATGGCTACACCTTC. Its protein product is CASSLQGNYGYTF. The complete variable domain, with remaining parts taken from reference TRBV5-5 and TRBJ1-2, reads DAGVTQSPTHLIKTRGQQVTLRCSPISGHKSVSWYQQVLGQGPQFIFQYYEKEERGRGNFPDRFSARQFPNYSSELNVNALLLGDSALYLCASSLQGNYGYTFGSGTRLTVV.

The chain recombines TRBV19 with TRBJ2-5, with 11 positions matching TRBD2. The germline gives CDR1 LNHDA, CDR2 SQIVND (reference sequence). Unmatched junction bases numbered 5, after V lost 3 bases and J lost 5 bases. CDR3 length equals 15 residues. The CDR3, as DNA: TGTGCCAGTAGTATCCCAACTAGCGGGGGTGAGACCCAGTACTTC. This sequence encodes CASSIPTSGGETQYF.

This clone has a handful of counts. This chain uses TRBV5-8 with TRBJ1-4; D perhaps matches TRBD1 (5 bases). CDR1 is SGHTS, CDR2 YDEGEE, per germline. There are 14 residues in the CDR3. V lost 4 bases and J 3 bases, leaving 10 bases between the germline ends. CDR3 DNA sequence: TGTGCCAGCAGCCCCAGGGTCTCTAATGAAAAACTGTTTTTT. Translating it yields CASSPRVSNEKLFF.

The rearrangement links TRBV10-3 to TRBJ2-3; D not resolved. V shed 8 bases and J shed 1 base, with 10 bases lying between them. The CDR3 consists of 13 residues. The germline V gene has CDR1 ENHRY and CDR2 SYGVKD. The CDR3: CAIEPNGTDTQYF. In DNA form, the CDR3 reads TGTGCCATCGAGCCCAACGGCACAGATACGCAGTATTTT.

The chain recombines TRBV28 with TRBJ2-5, with 8 bases that match TRBD1. The CDR3 sequence is 16 residues long. The germline gives CDR1 MDHEN, CDR2 SYDVKM. Trimming removed 4 bases from V and 3 bases from J; junction bases left unmatched: 10. The CDR3 coding sequence is TGTGCCAGCAGTTCCCACGGACAGGGATTGGAAGAGACCCAGTACTTC. Its translation: CASSSHGQGLEETQYF.

This clone was counted only a few times. For the CDR3, the DNA is TGTGCCAGCAGCCGTGACAGGGGGCCGAATGAGCAGTTCTTC. This translates into CASSRDRGPNEQFF. The rearrangement links TRBV6-6 to TRBJ2-1, with TRBD1 matching over 10 bases. Germline CDR1 and CDR2: MNHNY and SVGAGI (reference sequence). V lost 6 bases to trimming and J lost 7 bases; unmatched junction nucleotides: 6. CDR3 size: 14 residues.

The chain joins TRBV7-2 to TRBJ1-2, with D hard to call. This CDR3 contains 12 residues. CDR1 and CDR2 from the germline V gene are SGHTA and FQGNSA. Trimming took 3 bases from V and 8 from J, leaving 10 bases between them. CDR3 amino acids: CASSFLGSGYTF. CDR3 coding DNA: TGTGCCAGCAGCTTTTTAGGGAGCGGCTACACCTTC.

The rearrangement joins TRBV21-1 to TRBJ1-1; TRBD1, the table's D call, was not compared with the DNA. TRBV21-1 is a pseudogene segment. The CDR3 runs 20 residues. CDR3 protein: CASSKALPTGIPYTNTEAFF. The CDR3 DNA reads as TGTGCCAGCAGCAAAGCGCTGCCGACAGGGATACCCTACACAAACACTGAAGCTTTCTTT.

The chain combines TRBV19 with TRBJ1-2; 8 bases are a match to TRBD1. The ends lost 5 bases at V and 3 bases at J; junction bases unmatched: 5. The CDR3 has 14 residues. Per germline, CDR1 LNHDA and CDR2 SQIVND (reference sequence). This CDR3 reads CASSYMDRDYGYTF. CDR3 DNA: TGTGCCAGTAGTTACATGGACAGGGACTATGGCTACACCTTC.

This rearrangement joins TRBV6-1 to TRBJ2-7; maybe TRBD2 (5 bases). The length of the CDR3 is 13 residues. V was pared by 4 bases and J by 3 bases, with 10 bases between. Germline loops: CDR1 MNHNS, CDR2 SASEGT. CDR3 coding DNA: TGTGCCAGCAGTGTGGACGGACTCTACGAGCAGTACTTC. As protein: CASSVDGLYEQYF.

This chain links TRBV13 with TRBJ1-3; unclear D gene. This CDR3 spans 15 amino acids. The V and J ends lost 3 bases and 0 bases respectively, with 9 bases between them. In germline, CDR1 is PRHDT, CDR2 FYEKMQ (reference sequence). CDR3 sequence reads: CASSLKAHSGNTIYF. The CDR3 coding sequence is TGTGCCAGCAGCTTGAAGGCCCACTCTGGAAACACCATATATTTT.

By sample share, this clone is medium-sized (0.01 to 0.1%). The chain has TRBV13 and TRBJ1-5, with D perhaps matching TRBD1 (6 bases). Trimming removed 4 bases from V and 0 bases from J, with 22 bases in between. There are 19 residues in the CDR3. Germline V gives CDR1 PRHDT, CDR2 FYEKMQ (reference sequence). CDR3 in DNA: TGTGCCAGCAGCTCAGGAACAGGGATATCGAGAGTTAGCAATCAGCCCCAGCATTTT. Its translation is CASSSGTGISRVSNQPQHF.